Listed below are T cell receptor beta chains from one sample, sequenced in a study of T cell responses to AZD1222 COVID-19 vaccine. Profiled with immunoSEQ multiplex PCR; TCRdb holds only in-frame clones, not every one. The table includes approximately 71,000 clones, about 90% detected once. Sequenced here: peripheral blood, sampled on day 0 of AZD1222 vaccination. Every receptor here comes from an adult in good health. The CDR3 runs from the conserved cysteine through the conserved F or W. D genes are given only for firm matches. Clone size, where shown, is once, few, many, or a class for clones that have expanded.

clone_size | d_call | j_call | v_call | cdr3_aa | cdr3_nt
once | - | TRBJ1-4 | TRBV2 | CASSGTGRGGEKLFF | TGTGCCAGCAGCGGGACGGGTCGGGGAGGGGAAAAACTGTTTTTT
few | TRBD1 | TRBJ2-7 | TRBV28 | CASSAGQAEYEQYF | TGTGCCAGCAGCGCCGGACAGGCAGAGTACGAGCAGTACTTC
- | TRBD2 | TRBJ2-3 | TRBV7-2 | CASSWELAGGPQDTQYF | TGTGCCAGCAGCTGGGAACTAGCGGGAGGCCCCCAGGATACGCAGTATTTT
- | TRBD2 | TRBJ2-3 | TRBV11-2 | CASSFQRERTDTQYF | TGTGCCAGCAGCTTCCAGCGGGAGCGGACAGATACGCAGTATTTT
- | - | TRBJ2-1 | TRBV12-3/TRBV12-4 | CASSPPAANEQFF | TGTGCCAGCAGTCCCCCCGCCGCGAATGAGCAGTTCTTC
- | TRBD1 | TRBJ2-2 | TRBV30 | CAWSQPVRDRGRRSDTGELFF | TGTGCCTGGAGTCAACCGGTCCGGGACAGGGGGCGCAGGAGTGACACCGGGGAGCTGTTTTTT
- | - | TRBJ2-1 | TRBV11-2 | CASSLVRYNEQFF | TGTGCCAGCAGCTTAGTCCGGTACAATGAGCAGTTCTTC
- | - | TRBJ1-1 | TRBV10-1 | CASTREVGDTEAFF | TGCGCCAGCACGAGAGAGGTCGGTGACACTGAAGCTTTCTTT
- | TRBD1 | TRBJ1-3 | TRBV2 | CASTRLRRDSSGNTIYF | TGTGCCAGCACTAGACTCAGGAGGGACAGCTCTGGAAACACCATATATTTT
- | - | TRBJ1-3 | TRBV18 | CASSPDKGPGNTIYF | TGTGCCAGCTCACCAGATAAAGGGCCTGGAAACACCATATATTTT
- | - | TRBJ1-2 | TRBV29-1 | CSVEQGSGNYGYTF | TGCAGCGTTGAACAGGGCTCGGGGAACTATGGCTACACCTTC
- | TRBD2 | TRBJ2-1 | TRBV6-5 | CASSSRLADYNEQFF | TGTGCCAGCAGTAGCAGGCTAGCGGACTACAATGAGCAGTTCTTC
- | - | TRBJ2-7 | TRBV28 | CASSLAPYEQYF | TGTGCCAGCAGTTTAGCACCTTACGAGCAGTACTTC
- | TRBD2 | TRBJ2-4 | TRBV14 | CASSQVFSGGKNIQYF | TGTGCCAGCAGCCAAGTCTTTAGCGGGGGGAAAAACATTCAGTACTTC
- | - | TRBJ2-5 | TRBV28 | CASMGERYQETQYF | TGTGCCAGCATGGGAGAGAGGTACCAAGAGACCCAGTACTTC
- | TRBD1 | TRBJ1-2 | TRBV9 | CASSVAGGQEVSGYTF | TGTGCCAGCAGCGTAGCTGGTGGACAGGAAGTCTCTGGCTACACCTTC
- | TRBD2 | TRBJ2-2 | TRBV3-1/TRBV3-2 | CASSQEAGAGELFF | TGTGCCAGCAGCCAAGAGGCGGGAGCCGGGGAGCTGTTTTTT
- | - | TRBJ2-7 | TRBV7-2 | CASSLIRGAGGEQYF | TGTGCCAGCAGCTTAATTCGGGGGGCCGGGGGAGAGCAGTACTTC
- | TRBD1 | TRBJ1-2 | TRBV12-3/TRBV12-4 | CASSFDRVPGYTF | TGTGCCAGCAGCTTTGACAGGGTCCCTGGCTACACCTTC
- | - | TRBJ2-7 | TRBV4-2 | CASSQALLVYEQYF | TGTGCCAGCAGCCAAGCTCTCTTAGTCTACGAGCAGTACTTC
- | TRBD1 | TRBJ1-2 | TRBV15 | CATSRDRTGSYYGYTF | TGTGCCACCAGCAGAGATAGGACAGGCTCCTACTATGGCTACACCTTC
once | - | TRBJ1-5 | TRBV28 | CASSPYQPQHF | TGTGCCAGCAGTCCCTATCAGCCCCAGCATTTT
- | TRBD2 | TRBJ2-1 | TRBV5-5 | CASSPGLGSNEQFF | TGTGCCAGCAGCCCGGGACTAGGTAGTAATGAGCAGTTCTTC
- | - | TRBJ2-6 | TRBV11-2 | CASSLISSRRASGANVLTF | TGTGCCAGCAGCTTGATATCGAGTCGCCGTGCCTCTGGGGCCAACGTCCTGACTTTC
- | - | TRBJ1-4 | TRBV7-9 | CASSLDERRYEKLFF | TGTGCCAGCAGCTTAGATGAAAGGCGCTATGAAAAACTGTTTTTT
once | TRBD2 | TRBJ2-1 | TRBV14 | CASSPPGRLAGRLNEQFF | TGTGCCAGCAGCCCACCCGGTCGACTAGCGGGGAGGTTGAATGAGCAGTTCTTC
- | - | TRBJ1-2 | TRBV11-2 | CASSLDGGRDGYTF | TGTGCCAGCAGCTTAGATGGAGGGCGGGATGGCTACACCTTC
- | - | TRBJ2-2 | TRBV7-3 | CASSLQPAGELFF | TGTGCCAGCAGCTTACAGCCTGCCGGGGAGCTGTTTTTT